Shown below are 14 T cell receptor beta chains from a single sample sequenced in a study of cytomegalovirus exposure and HLA in healthy donors. The study ran its PCR with 60 Vbeta and 13 Jbeta primers. The data were produced by immunoSEQ multiplex PCR, yet TCRdb's version contains in-frame clones alone and is incomplete. The data contain 130,000 to 150,000 clones, more than 75% of them singletons. The sample consisted of PBMCs. These receptors all stem from a man between 18 and 35 years old in good health and CMV-seronegative.

The V call is TRBV5-4, the J call TRBJ2-7; D ambiguous. The CDR3 runs 13 residues. V lost 0 bases, J lost 3 bases, and 7 bases lay in between. The germline gives CDR1 SGHNT, CDR2 YYREEE (reference sequence). The CDR3 is CASSLGGNYEQYF. CDR3 sequence (DNA): TGTGCCAGCAGCTTGGGAGGAAACTACGAGCAGTACTTC. Complete variable domain (other parts from reference TRBV5-4 and TRBJ2-7): ETGVTQSPTHLIKTRGQQVTLRCSSQSGHNTVSWYQQALGQGPQFIFQYYREEENGRGNFPPRFSGLQFPNYSSELNVNALELDDSALYLCASSLGGNYEQYFGPGTRLTVT.

The chain is built from TRBV28 and TRBJ2-3, with 9 nucleotides matching TRBD2. Germline V gene sequence: CDR1 MDHEN, CDR2 SYDVKM. V dropped 7 bases and J dropped 0; count of bases not matched to a gene: 14. The CDR3 has 18 residues. CDR3 in amino acids: CASNLAGTNSFSTDTQYF. DNA for the CDR3: TGTGCCAGCAATCTAGCGGGAACTAACTCGTTTAGCACAGATACGCAGTATTTT.

The chain combines TRBV19 with TRBJ2-7, with TRBD1 matching over 11 bases. The V gene end was trimmed by 4 bases and the J gene end by 3 bases; junction bases not matched to a gene: 2. This CDR3 is built from 14 residues. The germline V gene encodes CDR1 LNHDA and CDR2 SQIVND (reference sequence). The CDR3 DNA sequence: TGTGCCAGTAGTACGGGACAGGGGGTCTACGAGCAGTACTTC. Protein product: CASSTGQGVYEQYF.

The chain joins TRBV7-2 to TRBJ2-3; D gene ambiguous. CDR3 length equals 12 residues. Germline V CDR1 and CDR2: SGHTA, FQGNSA. The ends were cut back, 2 bases at V and 4 bases at J, with 4 bases in the middle. The CDR3 DNA follows: TGTGCCAGCAGCTTATCATCAGATACGCAGTATTTT. Translated: CASSLSSDTQYF.

This clone was found once. Other DNA variants within this sample encode the same CDR3. This chain joins TRBV6-5 and TRBJ1-6, with a weak D call TRBD1 (6 bases). Per germline, CDR1 MNHEY and CDR2 SVGAGI. V dropped 5 bases and J dropped 13 bases, with 21 bases sitting between them. This CDR3 contains 15 residues. In nucleotides, the CDR3 is TGTGCCAGCAGTATGGAACAGGGTGGATTGTCCCCCCTCCACTTT. As protein: CASSMEQGGLSPLHF.

This clone has more than one count but fewer than ten. The chain employs TRBV29-1 and TRBJ2-5; 10 nucleotides align to TRBD2. The J call is in doubt because the DNA end fits TRBJ2-7 better. This CDR3 has 13 residues. Germline loops: CDR1 SQVTM, CDR2 ANQGSEA. The CDR3 loop reads CSVKLAGSYEQYF. The CDR3 nucleotides read TGCAGCGTTAAACTAGCGGGGTCCTACGAGCAGTACTTC.

V gene TRBV6-1 combines with J gene TRBJ2-7; a weak D match, TRBD1 (7 bases). Germline values: CDR1 MNHNS, CDR2 SASEGT. This CDR3 spans 15 amino acids. The V end was cut by 4 bases, the J end by 5 bases, with 18 bases between. CDR3 coding DNA: TGTGCCAGCAGTGCCAGACAGGGATCTAGCGACGAGCAGTACTTC. This translates into CASSARQGSSDEQYF.

The CDR3 spells CASSPGTGNTNEKLFF. In nucleotides, the CDR3 is TGTGCCAGCAGCCCAGGGACAGGGAATACTAATGAAAAACTGTTTTTT. The chain joins TRBV28 to TRBJ1-4; 9 nucleotides match TRBD1. V was pared by 6 bases and J by 2 bases, with 7 bases of the junction left unmatched. The germline gives CDR1 MDHEN, CDR2 SYDVKM. The CDR3 has 16 residues.

The chain has TRBV7-2 and TRBJ2-5; a weak D match, TRBD2 (7 bases). Germline loops: CDR1 SGHTA, CDR2 FQGNSA. V lost 1 base and J 2 bases, leaving 20 bases between the germline ends. The CDR3 has 18 residues. The CDR3 protein is CASSLEGSGGGLQETQYF. The CDR3 coding sequence is TGTGCCAGCAGCTTAGAGGGTTCTGGGGGGGGGCTTCAAGAGACCCAGTACTTC.

The CDR3 is CASSVDQAAASGELFF. In DNA form, the CDR3 reads TGTGCCAGCAGCGTAGATCAAGCGGCCGCGAGCGGGGAGCTGTTTTTT. The chain links TRBV9 to TRBJ2-2, with a weak D call TRBD2 (5 bases). CDR1 and CDR2 (germline): SGDLS, YYNGEE. V lost 0 bases, J lost 7 bases, and 16 bases lay in between. The CDR3 is made up of 16 amino acids.

The chain has TRBV6-1 and TRBJ2-7; a possible D gene is TRBD2 (5 bases). V lost 0 bases and J lost 3, with 12 bases in between. In germline, CDR1 is MNHNS, CDR2 SASEGT. This CDR3 has 15 residues. CDR3 sequence reads: CASSEALTGSYEQYF. In DNA, the CDR3 is TGTGCCAGCAGTGAAGCGTTGACGGGAAGCTACGAGCAGTACTTC.

In its sample, this clone was seen a few times. The rearrangement links TRBV7-6 to TRBJ1-3; 9 positions agree with TRBD1. V dropped 1 base and J dropped 1; count of bases not matched to a gene: 8. There are 18 residues in the CDR3. CDR1 and CDR2 (germline): SGHVS, FNYEAQ. Here the CDR3 reads CASSLGVEGQGSGNTIYF. Here the CDR3 DNA reads TGTGCCAGCAGCTTAGGGGTAGAAGGACAGGGGTCTGGAAACACCATATATTTT.

Regarding this clone: The identical CDR3 is also encoded by other nucleotide sequences in the sample. The rearrangement uses TRBV30 and TRBJ1-2; TRBD1 matches at 7 bases. Germline trimming cut 3 bases from V and 0 bases from J; bases unmatched to any gene: 16. The CDR3 is 18 amino acids. Germline-derived CDR1 and CDR2 are GTSNPN and SVGIG (reference sequence). This CDR3 is CAWRLRGDSVFPNYGYTF. DNA for the CDR3: TGTGCCTGGAGACTTAGAGGGGACAGTGTATTTCCTAACTATGGCTACACCTTC.

This rearrangement joins TRBV4-1 to TRBJ2-5, with TRBD2 matching over 7 bases. J lost 5 bases, V lost 2 bases, and 8 bases had no gene match. The germline CDR1 and CDR2 sequences are MGHRA and YSYEKL. There are 15 residues in the CDR3. CDR3 region: CASSQPRGEGETQYF. The CDR3 DNA sequence: TGCGCCAGCAGCCAACCTCGGGGGGAAGGGGAGACCCAGTACTTC.